The clone carrying this T cell receptor beta chain appeared a few times. Its specificity is unknown. Clones were read by immunoSEQ multiplex PCR, and TCRdb kept only the in-frame ones, dropping some. This sample carries about 28,000 clones, approximately 81% of them seen once, and the ten largest clones take roughly 35%. All patients experienced relapse after autologous stem cell transplantation, and brentuximab vedotin exposure was variable. This entry comes from a study of PD-1 blockade in classical Hodgkin lymphoma. Overall study findings and caveats: Newly diagnosed patients and complete responders had comparable diversity at baseline. Unlike CD8+ TCR diversity, which did not rise significantly by C4D1, CD4+ TCR diversity did.

Trimming took 2 bases from V and 3 from J, leaving 8 bases between them. CDR1 and CDR2 from the germline V gene are MNHEY and SMNVEV (reference sequence). CDR3 length equals 13 residues. The material sequenced was peripheral blood mononuclear cells (PBMCs), taken before the second cycle of nivolumab. J is TRBJ2-7 and V is TRBV27; tentatively, D is TRBD1 or TRBD2 (5 bases each). The receptor's source is a human donor with classical Hodgkin lymphoma. CDR3 amino acids: CASSLRDGYEQYF. In nucleotides, the CDR3 is TGTGCCAGCAGTTTAAGGGACGGCTACGAGCAGTACTTC.